This TCR beta chain is drawn from a study of T cells in localized non-small cell lung cancer. Findings of the study overall: Heterogeneity remains possible, as sequencing covered one tumor region only. Blood T cell density predicted longer survival; adjacent-lung clonality, shorter. Peak T cell clonality was found in uninvolved adjacent lung, exceeding tumor. Appearances in adjacent lung were noted for a median 57 of the top 100 tumor clones.

A word on this clone: Its target is unknown.

The junction had 7 bases not matched to a gene; V was cut back by 6 bases and J by 6 bases. The CDR3 sequence is 14 residues long. Germline V gene data show CDR1 as MDHEN and CDR2 as SYDVKM. Assay used: immunoSEQ multiplex PCR; TCRdb lists only in-frame clones, some missing. The profile shows 130,000 or so clones, around 89% of them singletons. This sequence joins TRBV28 and TRBJ2-1; TRBD2 matches 8 bases. The sequence derives from a female donor older than 55 with stage I lung adenocarcinoma. Sequenced material: peripheral blood, taken before any cancer treatment. The CDR3 sequence is CASSPPGGSNEQFF. Here the CDR3 DNA reads TGTGCCAGCAGCCCTCCGGGGGGGAGCAATGAGCAGTTCTTC.